This T cell receptor (beta chain) was sequenced during a study of siplizumab effects on memory and regulatory T cells. Study results and caveats: In the presence of siplizumab, alloreactive sequences traceable to unstimulated CD4+ memory cells were significantly reduced. Proliferating siplizumab-cultured Tregs lacked confirmed suppressive function.

Sequenced by immunoSEQ multiplex PCR; TCRdb stores in-frame clones only, minus some. The table records 15,000 to 20,000 clones, around 40% of them present only once. About this clone: The antigen is undetermined. Other DNA sequences in this sample translate to the same CDR3.

The mixed lymphocyte reaction cells were cocultured at 37°C for roughly six days. Input material: CFSE-low (dividing) CD4+ T cells sorted from an allogeneic mixed lymphocyte reaction. The origin of this receptor is a human donor in good health; the cells came from an allogeneic mixed lymphocyte reaction. Some clones in this sample may be carry-over from other donors' samples.

In DNA, the CDR3 is TGTGCCAGTTGTACAGGGGGCGTATCTTTAGGTGGAAACACCATATATTTT. Amino acid sequence: CASCTGGVSLGGNTIYF. The chain employs TRBV28 and TRBJ1-3; 9 nucleotides match TRBD1. Looked up from germline, CDR1 is MDHEN and CDR2 is SYDVKM. The CDR3 has 17 amino acids. With V trimmed by 9 bases and J by 3 bases, 15 bases remained unmatched.